The subject of this entry is one TCR beta chain. Its antigen is undetermined. The data belong to a study of identical twins. The study, taken as a whole, reports: Memory repertoires showed no such pattern, whereas abundant cord blood beta clonotypes carried fewer insertions. Twin pairs had excess sharing that was weaker in beta out-of-frame sequences.

TCRdb reanalysed the 5' RACE reads using MiXCR and keeps one entry per CDR3 protein. The sample includes fewer than 800,000 distinct CDR3 sequences, 7.1% of them seen just once. Germline CDR1 and CDR2: SNHLY and FYNNEI. The CDR3 length is 13 residues. V was clipped by 5 bases and J by 5 bases, with 13 bases between them. The same sample was also studied in work on yellow fever vaccine responses in identical twins.

The clonotype comes from a woman aged 18 to 35 in good health. The J gene is TRBJ2-7, the V gene TRBV2; maybe TRBD2 (5 bases). Sample: PBMCs. CDR3 amino acids: CASSNQEVNEQYF. CDR3 bases: TGTGCCAGCAGTAACCAGGAGGTCAACGAGCAGTACTTC.